One and the same sample provided the 5 T cell receptor beta chains below, sequenced in a study of neurological immune-mediated disorders. TCRdb called the 5' RACE reads again in MiXCR, with one record for every CDR3 protein. Among 60,000 to 75,000 distinct CDR3 sequences listed, roughly 10% were seen once. This sample's time point: longitudinal time-point 2. Sequenced input: PBMCs. These receptors were collected from a man in his thirties or forties in good health.

The chain couples TRBV25-1 to TRBJ2-7, with 7 bases aligning to TRBD1. V shed 2 bases and J 2 bases; nucleotides not matched to a gene: 0. This CDR3 region has 13 residues. Germline-derived CDR1 and CDR2 are MGHDK and SYGVNS. Written as DNA, the CDR3 is TGTGCCAGCAGTGAACAGGGGGCCTACGAGCAGTACTTC. It specifies CASSEQGAYEQYF.

This clonotype was seen repeatedly, ten times or more. The rearrangement joins TRBV20-1 to TRBJ1-2; D call uncertain. The CDR3 length is 15 residues. The V gene lost 0 bases and the J gene lost 3 bases, with 14 bases spanning the gap. Germline V gives CDR1 DFQATT, CDR2 SNEGSKA (reference sequence). CDR3 in amino acids: CSARENGRRDYGYTF. The CDR3 DNA follows: TGCAGTGCTAGAGAGAACGGCAGGCGAGACTATGGCTACACCTTC.

This clonotype was observed at least ten times. The V gene is TRBV7-2, the J gene TRBJ2-7; TRBD2 matches 15 bases. CDR3 length equals 15 residues. Looked up from germline, CDR1 is SGHTA and CDR2 is FQGNSA. The V and J ends lost 5 bases and 6 bases, in that order; junction bases with no gene match: 5. CDR3 nucleotides: TGTGCCAGCAGCCAGAGGACTAGCGGGAGGGGCGAGCAGTACTTC. Its translation: CASSQRTSGRGEQYF.

This clonotype was found many times. V usage is TRBV29-1 and J usage is TRBJ2-2, with a tentative D call TRBD1 (6 bases). V shed 7 bases and J shed 4 bases, with 13 bases lying between them. In germline, CDR1 is SQVTM, CDR2 ANQGSEA. This CDR3 has 13 amino acids. CDR3 DNA: TGCAGCGGAACAGGGTACGGCACCGGGGAGCTGTTTTTT. It translates to CSGTGYGTGELFF.

This clonotype was seen ten or more times. J is TRBJ2-3 and V is TRBV28, with D tentatively TRBD1 or TRBD2 (6 bases each). Per the germline V gene, CDR1 is MDHEN and CDR2 is SYDVKM. The CDR3 loop spans 14 amino acids. The V end lost 3 bases, the J end lost 7 bases, and 14 bases lay between the germline ends. The CDR3 coding sequence is TGTGCCAGCAGTTTGTTTGGGGGGCGAAATACGCAGTATTTT. The encoded protein is CASSLFGGRNTQYF. Filled out from reference TRBV28 and TRBJ2-3, the complete variable domain reads DVKVTQSSRYLVKRTGEKVFLECVQDMDHENMFWYRQDPGLGLRLIYFSYDVKMKEKGDIPEGYSVSREKKERFSLILESASTNQTSMYLCASSLFGGRNTQYFGPGTRLTVL.